A selection of T cell receptor beta chains follows, all from one sample in a study of blood T cell repertoires in COVID-19. Produced via immunoSEQ multiplex PCR; TCRdb's table is partial and in-frame only. Of about 180,000 clones in the sample, more than 75% were seen once. Sample: peripheral blood. The receptors stem from a man aged 60 to 69 with COVID-19, enrolled during active disease. CDR3s leave out the opening cysteine and the closing phenylalanine or tryptophan. A D gene is named only where the DNA matches it firmly.

d_gene: TRBD1; v_gene: TRBV9; j_gene: TRBJ1-3; CDR3aa: ASSATGASGNTIY
d_gene: .; v_gene: TRBV7-8; j_gene: TRBJ1-1; CDR3aa: ASSRYGGDTEAF
d_gene: .; v_gene: TRBV29-1; j_gene: TRBJ2-7; CDR3aa: SVTGWSYEQY
d_gene: .; v_gene: TRBV4-3; j_gene: TRBJ2-1; CDR3aa: ASSQGQGILSEQF
d_gene: TRBD1; v_gene: TRBV4-3; j_gene: TRBJ2-7; CDR3aa: ASSQKTGQGFSHEQY
d_gene: .; v_gene: TRBV5-6; j_gene: TRBJ1-5; CDR3aa: ASSWGQGGQPQH
d_gene: TRBD2; v_gene: TRBV19; j_gene: TRBJ2-2; CDR3aa: ASSIFTGTSGRTGELF
d_gene: .; v_gene: TRBV4-1; j_gene: TRBJ1-2; CDR3aa: ASSQEQGYGYT
d_gene: .; v_gene: TRBV7-3; j_gene: TRBJ1-6; CDR3aa: ASSSSMNSPLH
d_gene: .; v_gene: TRBV12-3/TRBV12-4; j_gene: TRBJ1-2; CDR3aa: ASRMGGALGYT
d_gene: TRBD1; v_gene: TRBV4-1; j_gene: TRBJ1-4; CDR3aa: ASSQQTGRFEKLF
d_gene: TRBD1; v_gene: TRBV10-3; j_gene: TRBJ1-1; CDR3aa: ASSGGITEAF
d_gene: .; v_gene: TRBV18; j_gene: TRBJ1-2; CDR3aa: ASSPDKGNYGYT
d_gene: TRBD1; v_gene: TRBV6-2/TRBV6-3; j_gene: TRBJ2-1; CDR3aa: ASSQGQGNQF
d_gene: .; v_gene: TRBV11-3; j_gene: TRBJ1-2; CDR3aa: ASSLSGGSGYGYT
d_gene: .; v_gene: TRBV7-2; j_gene: TRBJ2-4; CDR3aa: ASSLARTRTKNIQY
d_gene: .; v_gene: TRBV18; j_gene: TRBJ1-1; CDR3aa: ASSDNRFGTEAF
d_gene: .; v_gene: TRBV14; j_gene: TRBJ1-1; CDR3aa: ASSQEWRDTEAF
d_gene: .; v_gene: TRBV30; j_gene: TRBJ1-1; CDR3aa: AWSVRRQNTEAF
d_gene: .; v_gene: TRBV7-8; j_gene: TRBJ2-7; CDR3aa: ASSLRPSSYEQY
d_gene: TRBD1; v_gene: TRBV2; j_gene: TRBJ1-1; CDR3aa: ASRPGQALGGMNTEAF
d_gene: .; v_gene: TRBV5-6; j_gene: TRBJ2-3; CDR3aa: ASSLISRGDTQY
d_gene: TRBD1; v_gene: TRBV5-5; j_gene: TRBJ1-5; CDR3aa: ASSPDRGAIRGNQPQH
d_gene: TRBD1; v_gene: TRBV7-2; j_gene: TRBJ1-6; CDR3aa: ASSVDRVSPLH
d_gene: TRBD2; v_gene: TRBV7-9; j_gene: TRBJ2-1; CDR3aa: ASSLGSGRINEQF
d_gene: .; v_gene: TRBV19; j_gene: TRBJ1-4; CDR3aa: ASQGSTNEKLF
d_gene: TRBD1; v_gene: TRBV30; j_gene: TRBJ2-2; CDR3aa: ACFTGQGNTGELF
d_gene: .; v_gene: TRBV25-1; j_gene: TRBJ2-1; CDR3aa: ASSDKQGVVGEQF
d_gene: TRBD1; v_gene: TRBV7-9; j_gene: TRBJ2-3; CDR3aa: ASSLPGTGSGEY